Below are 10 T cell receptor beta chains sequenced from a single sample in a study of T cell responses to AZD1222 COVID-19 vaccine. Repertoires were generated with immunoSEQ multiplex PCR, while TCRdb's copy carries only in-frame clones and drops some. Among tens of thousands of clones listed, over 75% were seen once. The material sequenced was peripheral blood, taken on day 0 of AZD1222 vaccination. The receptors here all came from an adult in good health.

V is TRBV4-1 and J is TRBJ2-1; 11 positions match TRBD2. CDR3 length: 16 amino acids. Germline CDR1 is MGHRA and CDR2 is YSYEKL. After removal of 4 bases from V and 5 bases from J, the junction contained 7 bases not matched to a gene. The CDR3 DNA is TGCGCCAGCAGCCGATCGACTAGCGGGATAAACAATGAGCAGTTCTTC. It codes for CASSRSTSGINNEQFF.

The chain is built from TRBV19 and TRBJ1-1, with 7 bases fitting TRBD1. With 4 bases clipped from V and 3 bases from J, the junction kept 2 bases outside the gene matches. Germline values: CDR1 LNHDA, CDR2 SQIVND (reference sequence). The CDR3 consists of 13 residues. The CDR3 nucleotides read TGTGCCAGTAGTACCACAGGGGACACTGAAGCTTTCTTT. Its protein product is CASSTTGDTEAFF.

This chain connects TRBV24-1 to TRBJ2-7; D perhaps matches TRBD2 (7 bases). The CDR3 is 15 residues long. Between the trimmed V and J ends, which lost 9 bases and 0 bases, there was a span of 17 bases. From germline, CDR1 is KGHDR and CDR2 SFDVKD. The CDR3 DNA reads TGTGCCACCCAGCCGGGGGGCGGGGCCTCCTACGAGCAGTACTTC. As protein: CATQPGGGASYEQYF.

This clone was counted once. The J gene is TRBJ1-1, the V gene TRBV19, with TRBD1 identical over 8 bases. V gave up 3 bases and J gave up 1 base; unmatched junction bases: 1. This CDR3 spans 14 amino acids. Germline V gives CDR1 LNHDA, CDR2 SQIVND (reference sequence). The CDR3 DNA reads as TGTGCCAGTAGTATCGGACAGGGGAACACTGAAGCTTTCTTT. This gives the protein CASSIGQGNTEAFF. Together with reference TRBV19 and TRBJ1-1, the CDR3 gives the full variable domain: DGGITQSPKYLFRKEGQNVTLSCEQNLNHDAMYWYRQDPGQGLRLIYYSQIVNDFQKGDIAEGYSVSREKKESFPLTVTSAQKNPTAFYLCASSIGQGNTEAFFGQGTRLTVV.

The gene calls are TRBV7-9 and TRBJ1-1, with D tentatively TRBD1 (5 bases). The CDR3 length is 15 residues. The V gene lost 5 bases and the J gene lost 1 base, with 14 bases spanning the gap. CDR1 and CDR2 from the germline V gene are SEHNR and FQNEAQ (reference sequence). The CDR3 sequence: CASSPPGTANTEAFF. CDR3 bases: TGTGCCAGCAGCCCCCCCGGGACCGCGAACACTGAAGCTTTCTTT. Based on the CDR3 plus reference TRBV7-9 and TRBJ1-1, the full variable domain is DTGVSQNPRHKITKRGQNVTFRCDPISEHNRLYWYRQTLGQGPEFLTYFQNEAQLEKSRLLSDRFSAERPKGSFSTLEIQRTEQGDSAMYLCASSPPGTANTEAFFGQGTRLTVV.

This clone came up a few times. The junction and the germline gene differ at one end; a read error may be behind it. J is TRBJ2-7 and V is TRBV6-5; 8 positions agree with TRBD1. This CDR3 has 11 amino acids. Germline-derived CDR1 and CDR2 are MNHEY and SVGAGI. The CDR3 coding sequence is TGTGCCAGCAGGACCCGGGACAGGCAAGACTTC. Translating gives CASRTRDRQDF.

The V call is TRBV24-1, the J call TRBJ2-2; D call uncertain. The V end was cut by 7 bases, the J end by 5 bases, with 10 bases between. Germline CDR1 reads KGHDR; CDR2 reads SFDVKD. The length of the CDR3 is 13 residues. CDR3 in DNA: TGTGCCACCAGATCGGGCCTTACCGGGGAGCTGTTTTTT. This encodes CATRSGLTGELFF.

The CDR3 sequence: CASSPRGDGSSPLHF. CDR3 coding DNA: TGTGCCAGCAGCCCCAGGGGAGACGGCTCTTCACCCCTCCACTTT. J is TRBJ1-6 and V is TRBV11-3, with a tentative D call TRBD1 (6 bases). Germline V lookup: CDR1 SGHNT, CDR2 YENEEA. The V gene lost 5 bases and the J gene lost 9 bases, with 17 bases spanning the gap. This CDR3 is 15 amino acids long.

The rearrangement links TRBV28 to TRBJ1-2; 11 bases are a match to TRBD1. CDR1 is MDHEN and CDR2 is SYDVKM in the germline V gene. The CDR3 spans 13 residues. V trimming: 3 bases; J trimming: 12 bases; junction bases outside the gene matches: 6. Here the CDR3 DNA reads TGTGCCAGCAGTTTGATAGGGGACAGGGGGAACACCTTC. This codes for CASSLIGDRGNTF.

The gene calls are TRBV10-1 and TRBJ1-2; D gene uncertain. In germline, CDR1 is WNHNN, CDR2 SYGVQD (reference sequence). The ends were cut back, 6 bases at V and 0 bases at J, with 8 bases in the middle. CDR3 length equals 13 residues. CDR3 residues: CASSGDSNYGYTF. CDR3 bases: TGCGCCAGCAGCGGGGATTCTAACTATGGCTACACCTTC.